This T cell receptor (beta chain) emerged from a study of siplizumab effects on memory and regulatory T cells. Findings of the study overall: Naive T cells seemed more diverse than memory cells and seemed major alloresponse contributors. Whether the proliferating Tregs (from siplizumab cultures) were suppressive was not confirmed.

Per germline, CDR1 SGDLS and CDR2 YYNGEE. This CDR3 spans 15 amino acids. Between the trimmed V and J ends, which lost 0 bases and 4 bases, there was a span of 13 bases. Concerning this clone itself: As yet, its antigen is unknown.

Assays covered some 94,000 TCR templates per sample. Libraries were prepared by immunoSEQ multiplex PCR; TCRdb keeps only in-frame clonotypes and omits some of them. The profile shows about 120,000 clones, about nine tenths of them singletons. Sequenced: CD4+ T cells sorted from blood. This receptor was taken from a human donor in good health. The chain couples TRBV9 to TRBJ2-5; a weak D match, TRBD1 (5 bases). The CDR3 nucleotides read TGTGCCAGCAGCGTAGTAGGAAGGGGCGCAGAGACCCAGTACTTC. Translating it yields CASSVVGRGAETQYF.